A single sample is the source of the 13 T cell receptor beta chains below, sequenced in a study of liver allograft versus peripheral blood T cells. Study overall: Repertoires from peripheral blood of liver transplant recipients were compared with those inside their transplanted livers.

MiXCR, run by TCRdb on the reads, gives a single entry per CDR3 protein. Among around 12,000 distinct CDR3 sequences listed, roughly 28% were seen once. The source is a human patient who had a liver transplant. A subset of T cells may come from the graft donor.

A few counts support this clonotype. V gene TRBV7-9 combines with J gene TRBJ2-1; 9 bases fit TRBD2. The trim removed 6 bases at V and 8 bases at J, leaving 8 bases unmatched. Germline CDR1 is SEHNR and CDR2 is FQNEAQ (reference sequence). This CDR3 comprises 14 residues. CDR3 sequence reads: CASRRGGPLDEQFF. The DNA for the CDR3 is TGTGCCAGCAGGCGGGGGGGCCCTTTGGATGAGCAGTTCTTC.

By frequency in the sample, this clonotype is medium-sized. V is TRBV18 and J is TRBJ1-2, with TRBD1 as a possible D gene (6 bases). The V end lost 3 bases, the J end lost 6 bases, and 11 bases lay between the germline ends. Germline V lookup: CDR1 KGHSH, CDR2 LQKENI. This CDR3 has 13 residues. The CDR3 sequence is CASSPGGADGYTF. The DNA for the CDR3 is TGTGCCAGCTCACCCGGGGGCGCAGATGGCTACACCTTC.

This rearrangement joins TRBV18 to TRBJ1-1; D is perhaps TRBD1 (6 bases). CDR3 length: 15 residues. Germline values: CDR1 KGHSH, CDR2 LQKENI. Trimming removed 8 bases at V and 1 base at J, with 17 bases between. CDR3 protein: CASQANREENTEAFF. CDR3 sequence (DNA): TGTGCCAGCCAAGCAAACAGGGAGGAGAACACTGAAGCTTTCTTT. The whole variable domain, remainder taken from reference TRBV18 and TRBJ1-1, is NAGVMQNPRHLVRRRGQEARLRCSPMKGHSHVYWYRQLPEEGLKFMVYLQKENIIDESGMPKERFSAEFPKEGPSILRIQQVVRGDSAAYFCASQANREENTEAFFGQGTRLTVV.

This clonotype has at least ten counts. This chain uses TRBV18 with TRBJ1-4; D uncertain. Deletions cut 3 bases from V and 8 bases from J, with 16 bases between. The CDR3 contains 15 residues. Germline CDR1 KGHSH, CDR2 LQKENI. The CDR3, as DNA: TGTGCCAGCTCACCCCCCGGTGAGGTAGGAGAAAAACTGTTTTTT. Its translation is CASSPPGEVGEKLFF.

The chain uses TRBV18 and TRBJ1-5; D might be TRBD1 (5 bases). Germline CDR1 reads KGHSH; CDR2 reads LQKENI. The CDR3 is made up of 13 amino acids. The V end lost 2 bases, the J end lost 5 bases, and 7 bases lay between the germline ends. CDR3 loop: CASSPGQYQPQHF. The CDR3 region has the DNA TGTGCCAGCTCACCAGGACAATATCAGCCCCAGCATTTT.

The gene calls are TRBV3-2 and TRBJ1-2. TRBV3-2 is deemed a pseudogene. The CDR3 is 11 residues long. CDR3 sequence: CASSPGGERTF. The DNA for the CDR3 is TGTGCCAGCAGCCCAGGAGGGGAAAGGACCTTC.

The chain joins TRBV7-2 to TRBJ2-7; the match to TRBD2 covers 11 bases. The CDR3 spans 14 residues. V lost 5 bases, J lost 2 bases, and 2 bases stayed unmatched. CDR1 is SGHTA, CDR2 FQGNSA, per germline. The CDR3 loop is CASSISGGAYEQYF. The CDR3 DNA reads TGTGCCAGCAGCATTAGCGGGGGGGCCTACGAGCAGTACTTC.

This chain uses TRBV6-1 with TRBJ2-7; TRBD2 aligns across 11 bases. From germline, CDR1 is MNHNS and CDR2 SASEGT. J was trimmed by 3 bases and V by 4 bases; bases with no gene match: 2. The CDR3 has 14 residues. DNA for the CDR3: TGTGCCAGCAGTGTACTAGCGGGGGACTACGAGCAGTACTTC. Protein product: CASSVLAGDYEQYF.

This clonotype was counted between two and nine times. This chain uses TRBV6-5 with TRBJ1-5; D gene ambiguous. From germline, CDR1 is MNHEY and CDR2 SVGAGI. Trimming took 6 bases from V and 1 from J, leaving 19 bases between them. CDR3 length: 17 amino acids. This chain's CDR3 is CASSLLSFPASNQPQHF. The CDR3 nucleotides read TGTGCCAGCAGCCTACTTTCCTTTCCGGCGAGCAATCAGCCCCAGCATTTT.

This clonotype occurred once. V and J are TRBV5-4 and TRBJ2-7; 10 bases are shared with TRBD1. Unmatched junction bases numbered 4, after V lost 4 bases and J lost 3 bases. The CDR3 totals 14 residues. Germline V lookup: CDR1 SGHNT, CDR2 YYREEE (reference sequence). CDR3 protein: CASSRGDRGYEQYF. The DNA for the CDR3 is TGTGCCAGCAGCAGGGGGGACAGGGGCTACGAGCAGTACTTC.

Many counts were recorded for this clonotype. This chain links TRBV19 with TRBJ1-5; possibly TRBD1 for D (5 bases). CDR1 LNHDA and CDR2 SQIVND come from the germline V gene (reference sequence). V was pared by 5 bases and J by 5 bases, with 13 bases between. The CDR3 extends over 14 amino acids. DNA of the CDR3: TGTGCCAGTAGTGATCCGACAGACTATCAGCCCCAGCATTTT. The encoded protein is CASSDPTDYQPQHF.

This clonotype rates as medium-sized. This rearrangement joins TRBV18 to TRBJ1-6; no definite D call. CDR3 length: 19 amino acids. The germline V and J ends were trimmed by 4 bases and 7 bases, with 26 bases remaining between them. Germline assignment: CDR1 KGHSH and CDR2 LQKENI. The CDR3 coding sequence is TGTGCCAGCTCACAAGTCTTTTGGACGGACTCCACCGGGAATTCACCCCTCCACTTT. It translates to CASSQVFWTDSTGNSPLHF.

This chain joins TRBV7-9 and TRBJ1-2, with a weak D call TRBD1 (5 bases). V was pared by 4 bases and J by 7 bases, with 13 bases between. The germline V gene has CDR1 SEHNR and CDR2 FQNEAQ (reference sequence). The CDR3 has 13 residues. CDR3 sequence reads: CASSSGTSLGYTF. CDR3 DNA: TGTGCCAGCAGCTCCGGGACTTCCCTTGGCTACACCTTC.